This passage covers 31 T cell receptor beta chains from one sample sequenced in a study of blood T cell repertoires in COVID-19. Here immunoSEQ multiplex PCR was the method, and the copy in TCRdb shows in-frame clones only, minus some. This table has hundreds of thousands of clones, 89% appearing once. The sample consisted of PBMCs or T cells enriched from blood (not recorded which). The receptors here all came from a woman between 35 and 50 years old who had recovered from COVID-19.

V gene TRBV10-1 combines with J gene TRBJ2-1; 9 bases are a match to TRBD2. V lost 8 bases and J lost 0; bases outside the gene matches: 11. This CDR3 contains 17 residues. Germline V gives CDR1 WNHNN, CDR2 SYGVQD (reference sequence). The CDR3 loop reads CASGGVAGDVSYNEQFF. In nucleotides, the CDR3 is TGCGCCAGCGGTGGGGTAGCGGGGGACGTCTCCTACAATGAGCAGTTCTTC.

The CDR3 sequence is CASSLFEVDGYTF. CDR3 sequence (DNA): TGTGCCAGCAGCTTGTTTGAGGTCGATGGCTACACCTTC. The chain uses TRBV7-9 and TRBJ1-2; D gene ambiguous. CDR3 length: 13 amino acids. The germline V gene encodes CDR1 SEHNR and CDR2 FQNEAQ (reference sequence). Trimming pared 3 bases from V and 6 bases from J, leaving 11 bases between. The whole variable domain, filled in from reference TRBV7-9 and TRBJ1-2, reads DTGVSQNPRHKITKRGQNVTFRCDPISEHNRLYWYRQTLGQGPEFLTYFQNEAQLEKSRLLSDRFSAERPKGSFSTLEIQRTEQGDSAMYLCASSLFEVDGYTFGSGTRLTVV.

This chain connects TRBV5-1 to TRBJ2-7; D is ambiguous. This CDR3 comprises 16 residues. V lost 3 bases to trimming and J lost 5 bases, with 21 bases between them. Germline loops: CDR1 SGHRS, CDR2 YFSETQ. Here the CDR3 DNA reads TGCGCCAGCAGCTCCCTGATGAGCGAAGGAAAGAACGAGCAGTACTTC. This codes for CASSSLMSEGKNEQYF.

This clone was detected once. The rearrangement links TRBV5-1 to TRBJ1-1; the match to TRBD1 covers 7 bases. The germline V gene has CDR1 SGHRS and CDR2 YFSETQ. With V trimmed by 2 bases and J by 6 bases, 1 base remained unmatched. CDR3 length: 12 amino acids. The CDR3 DNA follows: TGCGCCAGCAGCTTAACAGGGGCTGAAGCTTTCTTT. Encoded protein: CASSLTGAEAFF.

V usage is TRBV18 and J usage is TRBJ2-7; perhaps TRBD1 as D (5 bases). The CDR3 length is 14 residues. Germline CDR1 and CDR2: KGHSH and LQKENI. With 1 base removed from V and 6 bases from J, the gap between germline ends came to 13 bases. The CDR3 DNA sequence: TGTGCCAGCTCACCACTCGGACACCTTAGCGAGCAGTACTTC. Protein product: CASSPLGHLSEQYF.

The rearrangement uses TRBV28 and TRBJ2-1; weak D call: TRBD2 (6 bases). Trimming stripped 1 base from V and 5 bases from J, with 9 bases between. The CDR3 loop spans 14 amino acids. Germline V gives CDR1 MDHEN, CDR2 SYDVKM. CDR3 region: CASSLSGLNNEQFF. CDR3 coding DNA: TGTGCCAGCAGTTTATCGGGACTCAACAATGAGCAGTTCTTC.

V is TRBV2 and J is TRBJ2-7, with TRBD2 as a possible D gene (6 bases). Germline V lookup: CDR1 SNHLY, CDR2 FYNNEI. CDR3 length: 13 residues. V was cut by 5 bases and J by 7 bases, with 15 bases left in between. The CDR3 protein is CASSRDSFGEQYF. For the CDR3, the DNA is TGTGCCAGCAGTCGGGACTCCTTCGGGGAGCAGTACTTC.

The V and J genes are TRBV27 and TRBJ1-3; 12 bases are a match to TRBD1. With V trimmed by 0 bases and J by 0 bases, 6 bases remained unmatched. The CDR3 has 19 residues. Germline CDR1 is MNHEY and CDR2 is SMNVEV (reference sequence). This chain's CDR3 is CASSLSGQGAYSSGNTIYF. The CDR3 DNA follows: TGTGCCAGCAGTTTATCGGGACAGGGGGCTTACAGCTCTGGAAACACCATATATTTT.

This clone was seen more than once but under ten times. This chain links TRBV12-3 or TRBV12-4 with TRBJ2-1; no clear D gene. The V end lost 5 bases, the J end lost 4 bases, and 6 bases lay between the germline ends. The CDR3 covers 12 residues. CDR3 DNA: TGTGCCAGCAGTCAGGTATACAATGAGCAGTTCTTC. As protein: CASSQVYNEQFF.

The chain combines TRBV28 with TRBJ1-2; D perhaps matches TRBD1 (6 bases). Germline V gene lookup returns CDR1 MDHEN and CDR2 SYDVKM. The CDR3 contains 16 residues. V dropped 4 bases and J dropped 6 bases, with 21 bases sitting between them. Here the CDR3 reads CASSSPGQGLGHGYTF. CDR3 bases: TGTGCCAGCAGTTCCCCGGGACAAGGTCTGGGGCATGGCTACACCTTC.

V and J are TRBV19 and TRBJ1-2; a possible D gene is TRBD1 (5 bases). Trimming left V 4 bases short and J 7 bases short, with 7 bases between. The CDR3 consists of 11 residues. Germline V gene sequence: CDR1 LNHDA, CDR2 SQIVND (reference sequence). This CDR3 reads CASSTGVGYTF. The CDR3 region has the DNA TGTGCCAGTAGTACGGGGGTTGGCTACACCTTC.

This clone came up once. This chain uses TRBV6-5 with TRBJ2-7, with D hard to call. Between the trimmed V and J ends, which lost 0 bases and 3 bases, there was a span of 9 bases. The CDR3 has 14 residues. The germline gives CDR1 MNHEY, CDR2 SVGAGI. As DNA, the CDR3 is TGTGCCAGCAGTTACTCTGGCGGCGGCTACGAGCAGTACTTC. Translating gives CASSYSGGGYEQYF.

The V call is TRBV20-1, the J call TRBJ1-1; unclear D gene. Trimming removed 6 bases at V and 10 bases at J, with 12 bases between. Germline V gives CDR1 DFQATT, CDR2 SNEGSKA (reference sequence). This CDR3 comprises 10 residues. CDR3 residues: CSANSYTAFF. Written as DNA, the CDR3 is TGCAGTGCCAACAGCTATACAGCTTTCTTT.

The chain combines TRBV27 with TRBJ1-1; the D is unclear. V shed 6 bases and J shed 5 bases, with 13 bases lying between them. The CDR3 extends over 13 amino acids. Germline V gene lookup returns CDR1 MNHEY and CDR2 SMNVEV (reference sequence). The CDR3: CASSLGEYTEAFF. CDR3 coding DNA: TGTGCCAGCAGCCTCGGGGAGTATACTGAAGCTTTCTTT.

The chain links TRBV7-9 to TRBJ1-4; D may be TRBD1 (5 bases). The CDR3 loop spans 15 amino acids. From germline, CDR1 is SEHNR and CDR2 FQNEAQ (reference sequence). V gave up 2 bases and J gave up 8 bases, with 15 bases separating them. The CDR3 reads CASSLLGGELEKLFF. CDR3 nucleotide sequence: TGTGCCAGCAGCTTATTGGGGGGAGAACTCGAAAAACTGTTTTTT.

The chain carries TRBV5-1 and TRBJ2-7, with D maybe TRBD1 (5 bases). In germline, CDR1 is SGHRS, CDR2 YFSETQ. Trimming took off 6 bases at V and 4 bases at J, with 11 bases between the two ends. The CDR3 has 12 amino acids. CDR3 sequence reads: CASILGLYEQYF. CDR3 sequence (DNA): TGCGCCAGCATACTGGGGCTGTACGAGCAGTACTTC.

The rearrangement joins TRBV9 to TRBJ1-1; 11 bases match TRBD1. This CDR3 is built from 13 residues. Germline V gene lookup returns CDR1 SGDLS and CDR2 YYNGEE. J lost 4 bases, V lost 5 bases, and 1 base had no gene match. The CDR3 is CASRGQGATEAFF. In nucleotides, the CDR3 is TGTGCCAGCAGAGGACAGGGGGCCACTGAAGCTTTCTTT. The full variable domain, its missing parts supplied by reference TRBV9 and TRBJ1-1, is DSGVTQTPKHLITATGQRVTLRCSPRSGDLSVYWYQQSLDQGLQFLIQYYNGEERAKGNILERFSAQQFPDLHSELNLSSLELGDSALYFCASRGQGATEAFFGQGTRLTVV.

This rearrangement joins TRBV15 to TRBJ1-3; 9 bases agree with TRBD1. Germline CDR1 is LNHNV and CDR2 is YYDKDF (reference sequence). The J segment lost 0 bases and the V segment lost 3 bases, leaving 15 bases of the junction unmatched. The CDR3 spans 20 residues. CDR3 DNA: TGTGCCACCAGCAGCAAAACAGGGGGCGCTTGGATGAGCTCTGGAAACACCATATATTTT. This codes for CATSSKTGGAWMSSGNTIYF.

The chain combines TRBV5-1 with TRBJ2-1; tentative D call: TRBD1 (5 bases). The CDR3 runs to 14 residues. V was pared by 0 bases and J by 8 bases, with 12 bases between. CDR1 is SGHRS, CDR2 YFSETQ, per germline. As DNA, the CDR3 is TGCGCCAGCAGCTTGGTCCTCAGGGAAGATGAGCAGTTCTTC. It encodes CASSLVLREDEQFF.

About this clone itself: The same CDR3 also results from other DNA sequences found in this sample. The chain links TRBV7-8 to TRBJ2-7, with TRBD2 matching 7 bases. Per the germline V gene, CDR1 is SGHVS and CDR2 is FQNEAQ. With 0 bases clipped from V and 1 base from J, the junction kept 0 bases outside the gene matches. The length of the CDR3 is 14 residues. The DNA for the CDR3 is TGTGCCAGCAGCTTAGCGGGGGGGTCCTACGAGCAGTACTTC. Amino acids: CASSLAGGSYEQYF.

The chain combines TRBV10-3 with TRBJ1-5, with D possibly being TRBD1 (5 bases). The CDR3 consists of 13 residues. The germline V gene encodes CDR1 ENHRY and CDR2 SYGVKD. The CDR3 DNA sequence: TGTGCATCAAAGGGGCAGGACAATCAGCCCCAGCATTTT. The encoded protein is CASKGQDNQPQHF.

The CDR3 here is CASLREGRGNTEAFF. In DNA form, the CDR3 reads TGTGCCAGCCTCCGGGAGGGGAGAGGAAACACTGAAGCTTTCTTT. V is TRBV7-8 and J is TRBJ1-1; D perhaps matches TRBD1 (5 bases). This CDR3 comprises 15 residues. V was trimmed by 8 bases and J by 2 bases, leaving 18 bases between them. Germline V gene data show CDR1 as SGHVS and CDR2 as FQNEAQ.

For the CDR3, the DNA is TGTCGTCTAGGGACATTCGGAGACGGGGAGCTGTTTTTT. This gives the protein CRLGTFGDGELFF. The genes are TRBV6-5 and TRBJ2-2, with a possible D match to TRBD1 (6 bases). CDR1 MNHEY and CDR2 SVGAGI come from the germline V gene. The CDR3 runs 13 residues.

V and J are TRBV10-3 and TRBJ2-5; D perhaps matches TRBD1 (6 bases). Trimming stripped 7 bases from V and 5 bases from J, with 17 bases between. The CDR3 is 14 amino acids. Looked up from germline, CDR1 is ENHRY and CDR2 is SYGVKD. CDR3 coding DNA: TGTGCCATCACCCGGGACACACCGAGGGAGACCCAGTACTTC. It yields the protein CAITRDTPRETQYF.

This chain uses TRBV19 with TRBJ2-5, with 8 positions matching TRBD1. The CDR3 covers 13 residues. Germline trimming cut 3 bases from V and 5 bases from J; bases unmatched to any gene: 2. CDR1 LNHDA and CDR2 SQIVND come from the germline V gene (reference sequence). CDR3 nucleotides: TGTGCCAGTAGTATGACAGGGGTGGAGACCCAGTACTTC. It yields the protein CASSMTGVETQYF.

This chain joins TRBV3-1 (or the pseudogene TRBV3-2) and TRBJ2-5; no clear D. V was shortened by 3 bases and J by 1 base, with 9 bases between the two germline ends. Germline CDR1 is LGHDT and CDR2 is YNNKEL (reference sequence). The CDR3 runs 14 residues. The CDR3 is CASSQATVQETQYF. The CDR3 nucleotides read TGTGCCAGCAGCCAGGCTACAGTCCAAGAGACCCAGTACTTC.

The V call is TRBV9, the J call TRBJ2-3; 9 bases align to TRBD2. This CDR3 contains 15 residues. With 4 bases clipped from V and 0 bases from J, the junction kept 3 bases outside the gene matches. Germline CDR1 reads SGDLS; CDR2 reads YYNGEE. This CDR3 reads CASSRTSGSTDTQYF. CDR3 DNA sequence: TGTGCCAGCAGCCGCACTAGCGGGAGCACAGATACGCAGTATTTT.

This clone was found a few times. The V gene is TRBV6-2 or TRBV6-3, the J gene TRBJ2-4, with 7 bases aligning to TRBD1. Germline V gives CDR1 MNHEY, CDR2 SVGEGT. The CDR3 sequence is 14 residues long. The trim removed 6 bases at V and 10 bases at J, leaving 12 bases unmatched. CDR3 sequence: CASSRETGFGIQYF. CDR3 nucleotides: TGTGCCAGCAGCCGTGAGACAGGGTTTGGTATTCAGTACTTC.

With respect to this clone: Sequence at one end of the junction differs from germline and may be a read error. Here the CDR3 reads CASSDKGVGAVSDQPQHF. CDR3 sequence (DNA): TGTGCTAGCAGCGATAAGGGGGTGGGAGCGGTTTCTGATCAGCCCCAGCATTTT. This chain connects TRBV7-7 to TRBJ1-5; weak D call: TRBD1 (6 bases). The CDR3 totals 18 residues. CDR1 and CDR2 from the germline V gene are SSHAT and FNYEAQ (reference sequence).

CDR3 sequence: CAFSSGRDGTQYF. In DNA form, the CDR3 reads TGTGCCTTCAGCAGCGGGAGGGATGGTACGCAGTATTTT. The gene calls are TRBV30 and TRBJ2-3; 10 nucleotides line up with TRBD2. Per the germline V gene, CDR1 is GTSNPN and CDR2 is SVGIG (reference sequence). With 7 bases clipped from V and 8 bases from J, the junction kept 9 bases outside the gene matches. This CDR3 region has 13 residues.

This sequence joins TRBV2 and TRBJ2-7; D unclear. Germline CDR1 and CDR2: SNHLY and FYNNEI. V lost 5 bases, J lost 2 bases, and 10 bases lay in between. The CDR3 length is 13 residues. CDR3: CASSLAEAYEQYF. The CDR3 coding sequence is TGTGCCAGCAGTCTCGCCGAGGCCTACGAGCAGTACTTC.